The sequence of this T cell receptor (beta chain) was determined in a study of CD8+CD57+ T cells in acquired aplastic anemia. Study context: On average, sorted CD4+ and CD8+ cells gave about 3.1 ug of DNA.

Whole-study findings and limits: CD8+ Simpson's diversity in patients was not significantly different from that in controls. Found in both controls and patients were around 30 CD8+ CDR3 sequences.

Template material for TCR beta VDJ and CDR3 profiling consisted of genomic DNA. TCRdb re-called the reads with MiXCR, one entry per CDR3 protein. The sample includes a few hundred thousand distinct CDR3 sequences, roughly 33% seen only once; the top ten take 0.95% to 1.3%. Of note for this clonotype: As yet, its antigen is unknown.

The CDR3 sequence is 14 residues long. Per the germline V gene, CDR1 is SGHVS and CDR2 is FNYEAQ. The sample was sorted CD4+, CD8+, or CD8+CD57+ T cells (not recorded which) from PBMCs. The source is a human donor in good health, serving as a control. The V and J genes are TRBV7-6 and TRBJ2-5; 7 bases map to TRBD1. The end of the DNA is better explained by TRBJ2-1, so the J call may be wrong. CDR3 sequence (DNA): TGTGCCAGCACACCCGGGACAGTTAACAATGAGCAGTTCTTC. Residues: CASTPGTVNNEQFF.